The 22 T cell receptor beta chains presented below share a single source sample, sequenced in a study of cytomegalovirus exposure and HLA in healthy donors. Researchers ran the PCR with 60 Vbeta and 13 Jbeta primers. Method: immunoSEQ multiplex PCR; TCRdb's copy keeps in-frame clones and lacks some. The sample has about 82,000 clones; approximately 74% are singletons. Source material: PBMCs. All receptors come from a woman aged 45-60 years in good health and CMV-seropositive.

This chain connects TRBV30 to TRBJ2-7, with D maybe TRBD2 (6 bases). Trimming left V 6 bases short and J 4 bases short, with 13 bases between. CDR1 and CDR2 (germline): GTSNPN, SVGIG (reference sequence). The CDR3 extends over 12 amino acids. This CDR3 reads CACRRAGYEQYF. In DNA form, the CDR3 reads TGTGCCTGCCGGAGGGCCGGTTACGAGCAGTACTTC.

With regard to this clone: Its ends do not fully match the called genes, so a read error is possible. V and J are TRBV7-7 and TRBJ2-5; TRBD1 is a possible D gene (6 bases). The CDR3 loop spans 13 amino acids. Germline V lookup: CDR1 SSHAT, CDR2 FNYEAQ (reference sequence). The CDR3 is CASSLWDKETQYF. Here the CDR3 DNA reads TGTGCTAGCAGCTTATGGGACAAAGAGACCCAGTACTTC.

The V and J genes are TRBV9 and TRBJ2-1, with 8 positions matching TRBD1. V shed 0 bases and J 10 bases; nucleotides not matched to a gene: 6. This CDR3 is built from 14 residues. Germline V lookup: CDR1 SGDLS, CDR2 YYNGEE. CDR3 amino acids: CASSVDPDRGEQFF. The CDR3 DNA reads TGTGCCAGCAGCGTAGACCCCGACAGGGGAGAGCAGTTCTTC.

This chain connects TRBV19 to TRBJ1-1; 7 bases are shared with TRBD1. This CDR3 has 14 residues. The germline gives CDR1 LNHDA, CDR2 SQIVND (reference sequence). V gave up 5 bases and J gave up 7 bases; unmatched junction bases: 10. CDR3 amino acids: CASSFPGTEFEAFF. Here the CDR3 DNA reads TGTGCCAGTAGTTTCCCCGGGACAGAGTTTGAAGCTTTCTTT.

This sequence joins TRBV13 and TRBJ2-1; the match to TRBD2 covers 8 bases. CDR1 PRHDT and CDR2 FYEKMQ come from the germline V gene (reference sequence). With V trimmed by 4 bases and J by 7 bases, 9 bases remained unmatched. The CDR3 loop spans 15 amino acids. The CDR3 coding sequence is TGTGCCAGCAGCTCCTCTAGCGGGTATTTTAATGAGCAGTTCTTC. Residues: CASSSSSGYFNEQFF.

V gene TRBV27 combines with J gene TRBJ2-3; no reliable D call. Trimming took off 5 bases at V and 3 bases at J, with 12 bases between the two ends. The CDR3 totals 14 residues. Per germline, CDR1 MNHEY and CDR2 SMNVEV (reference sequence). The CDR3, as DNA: TGTGCCAGCAGTGGGCTATCGTGGACAGATACGCAGTATTTT. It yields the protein CASSGLSWTDTQYF.

The CDR3 sequence is CASSAGGQETQYF. The CDR3 nucleotides are TGTGCCAGCAGTGCGGGCGGGCAAGAGACCCAGTACTTC. This rearrangement joins TRBV6-1 to TRBJ2-5, with D possibly TRBD2 on 5 matching bases. CDR3 length equals 13 residues. Germline V gene data show CDR1 as MNHNS and CDR2 as SASEGT. Trimming pared 4 bases from V and 2 bases from J, leaving 8 bases between.

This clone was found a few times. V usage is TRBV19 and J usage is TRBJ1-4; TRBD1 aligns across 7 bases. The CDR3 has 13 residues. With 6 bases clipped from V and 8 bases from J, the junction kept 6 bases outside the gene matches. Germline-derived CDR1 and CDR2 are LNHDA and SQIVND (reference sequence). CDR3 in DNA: TGTGCCAGTAGCGACAGGGAACGAGAAAAACTGTTTTTT. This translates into CASSDREREKLFF.

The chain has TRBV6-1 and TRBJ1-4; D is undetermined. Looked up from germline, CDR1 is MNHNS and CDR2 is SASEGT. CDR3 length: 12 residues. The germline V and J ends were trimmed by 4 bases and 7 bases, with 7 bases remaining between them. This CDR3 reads CASSAVPEKLFF. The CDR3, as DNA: TGTGCCAGCAGTGCAGTTCCTGAAAAACTGTTTTTT.

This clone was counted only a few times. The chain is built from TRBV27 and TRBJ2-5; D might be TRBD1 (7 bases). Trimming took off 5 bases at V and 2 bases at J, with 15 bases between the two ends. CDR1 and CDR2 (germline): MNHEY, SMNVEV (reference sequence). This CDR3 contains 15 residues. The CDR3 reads CASSQPQGGQETQYF. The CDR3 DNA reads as TGTGCCAGCAGTCAACCCCAGGGGGGACAAGAGACCCAGTACTTC.

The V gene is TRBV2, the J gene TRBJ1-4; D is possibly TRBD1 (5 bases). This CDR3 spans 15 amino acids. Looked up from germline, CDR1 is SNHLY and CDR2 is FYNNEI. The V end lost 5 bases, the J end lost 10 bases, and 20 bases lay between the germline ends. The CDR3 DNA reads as TGTGCCAGCAGTCAGGGACTGAGCGGTGTTGCAAAACTGTTTTTT. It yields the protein CASSQGLSGVAKLFF.

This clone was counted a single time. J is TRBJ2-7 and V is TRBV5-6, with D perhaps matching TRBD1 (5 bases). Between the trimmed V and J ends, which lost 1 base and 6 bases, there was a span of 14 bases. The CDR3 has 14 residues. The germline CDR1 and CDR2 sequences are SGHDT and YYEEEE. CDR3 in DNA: TGTGCCAGCAGCTTGAGACAGTTTCTACTCGAGCAGTACTTC. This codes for CASSLRQFLLEQYF.

The CDR3 sequence: CASSYTTGGWKNEQFF. The CDR3 DNA sequence: TGTGCCAGCAGTTATACTACGGGGGGGTGGAAGAATGAGCAGTTCTTC. The chain couples TRBV27 to TRBJ2-1, with 8 bases that match TRBD2. Per the germline V gene, CDR1 is MNHEY and CDR2 is SMNVEV (reference sequence). The ends lost 4 bases at V and 7 bases at J; junction bases unmatched: 12. This CDR3 is 16 amino acids long.

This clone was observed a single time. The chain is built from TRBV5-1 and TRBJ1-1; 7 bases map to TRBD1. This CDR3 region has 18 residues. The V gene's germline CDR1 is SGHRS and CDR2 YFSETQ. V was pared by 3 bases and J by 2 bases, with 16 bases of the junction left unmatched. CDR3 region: CASSSGTAPASSNTEAFF. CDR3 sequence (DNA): TGCGCCAGCAGCTCCGGGACAGCTCCAGCTTCTAGTAACACTGAAGCTTTCTTT.

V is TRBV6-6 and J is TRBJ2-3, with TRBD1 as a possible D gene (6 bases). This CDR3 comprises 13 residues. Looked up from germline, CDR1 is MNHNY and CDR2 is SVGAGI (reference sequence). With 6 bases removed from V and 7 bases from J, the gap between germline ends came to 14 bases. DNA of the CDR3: TGTGCCAGCAGGGCAGGGGCGGATCATACGCAGTATTTT. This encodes CASRAGADHTQYF.

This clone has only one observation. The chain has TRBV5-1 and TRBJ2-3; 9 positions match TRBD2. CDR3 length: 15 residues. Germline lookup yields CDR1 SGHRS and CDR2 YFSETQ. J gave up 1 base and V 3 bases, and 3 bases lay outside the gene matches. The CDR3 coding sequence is TGCGCCAGCAGCTGGGGACTAGCTGGCACAGATACGCAGTATTTT. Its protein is CASSWGLAGTDTQYF.

The chain's CDR3 is CSVSGQGVTYEQYF. The CDR3 nucleotides read TGCAGCGTTTCGGGACAGGGTGTAACCTACGAGCAGTACTTC. This rearrangement joins TRBV29-1 to TRBJ2-5; TRBD1 aligns across 9 bases. Gene TRBJ2-7 matches the end of the DNA better, so the J call may be wrong. The CDR3 has 14 amino acids. Looked up from germline, CDR1 is SQVTM and CDR2 is ANQGSEA.

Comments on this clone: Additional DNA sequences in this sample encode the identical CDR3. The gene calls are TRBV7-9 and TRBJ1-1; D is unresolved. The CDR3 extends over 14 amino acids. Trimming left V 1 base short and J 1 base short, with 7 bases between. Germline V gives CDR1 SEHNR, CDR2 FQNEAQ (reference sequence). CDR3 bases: TGTGCCAGCAGCTTAGGCGGCGGGAACACTGAAGCTTTCTTT. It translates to CASSLGGGNTEAFF.

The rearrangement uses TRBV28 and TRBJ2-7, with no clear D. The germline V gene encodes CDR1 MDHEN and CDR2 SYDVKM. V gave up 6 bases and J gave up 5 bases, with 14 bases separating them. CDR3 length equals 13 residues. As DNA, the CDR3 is TGTGCCAGCAGGATCGACCGGAGCCACGAGCAGTACTTC. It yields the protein CASRIDRSHEQYF.

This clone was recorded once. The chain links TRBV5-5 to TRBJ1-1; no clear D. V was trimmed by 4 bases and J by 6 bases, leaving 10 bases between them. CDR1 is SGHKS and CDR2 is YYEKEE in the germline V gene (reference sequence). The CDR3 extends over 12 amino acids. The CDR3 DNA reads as TGTGCCAGCAGCCGCGACATTTCTGAAGCTTTCTTT. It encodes CASSRDISEAFF.

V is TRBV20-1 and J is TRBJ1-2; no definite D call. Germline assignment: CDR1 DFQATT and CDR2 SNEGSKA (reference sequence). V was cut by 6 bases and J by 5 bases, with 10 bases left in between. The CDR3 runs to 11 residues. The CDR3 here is CSARVPYGYTF. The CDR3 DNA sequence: TGCAGTGCGAGGGTCCCATATGGCTACACCTTC.

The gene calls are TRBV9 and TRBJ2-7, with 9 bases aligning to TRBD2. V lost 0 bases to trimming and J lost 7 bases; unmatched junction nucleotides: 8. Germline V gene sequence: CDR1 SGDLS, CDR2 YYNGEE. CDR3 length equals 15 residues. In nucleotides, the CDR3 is TGTGCCAGCAGCGTAGGGTCGGCTAGCGGGAAGGAGCAGTACTTC. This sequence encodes CASSVGSASGKEQYF.